This is a list of T cell receptor beta chains from one sample in a study of T cells in Graves' hyperthyroidism and ophthalmopathy. TCRdb re-analysed the multiplex PCR reads in MiXCR, keeping a single row per CDR3 protein. The sample yields 200,000 to 250,000 distinct CDR3 sequences, around a sixth seen once. Sequencing was carried out using blood. The receptors originated from a woman aged 45-65 years with Graves' hyperthyroidism. Both conserved end residues are part of each CDR3. The D gene is left open where the match is weak.

cdr3_aa,d_call,v_call
CASSYSAGIYEQYF,.,TRBV6-2/TRBV6-3
CASSLGLAFHNEQFF,.,TRBV7-3
CASSLVTKTRSGKEQGYEETQYF,.,TRBV7-6
CSAARSRGETQYF,TRBD2,TRBV20-1
CATSRSPENEQFF,.,TRBV15
CASSGGLKGTQYF,.,TRBV7-3
CSARVVLSGRNEQYF,TRBD2,TRBV20-1
CASSLTRDRKLEQIF,TRBD1,TRBV5-4
CASSSFRTSGRVYTGELFF,TRBD2,TRBV28
CASSFGTADTQYF,.,TRBV28
CASSRVGNEQYF,.,TRBV3-1
CASSLSFLGLSNQPQHF,.,TRBV27
CASSNGLAGVYEQYF,TRBD2,TRBV14
CASSRMPRDTGELFF,.,TRBV27
CASSWRDSQETQYF,.,TRBV5-6
CASSRGTPYNEQFF,TRBD1,TRBV6-1
CSVRVWTAEETQYF,.,TRBV29-1
CSPRLMDLYNEQFF,.,TRBV20-1
CASSYITNTGELFF,.,TRBV27
CASSQDGGRDQPQHF,.,TRBV4-1
CSAAYSGTGNTGELFF,TRBD1,TRBV20-1
CASSPRSYNEQFF,.,TRBV7-9
CASSYEGIISGANVLTF,.,TRBV6-1
CASSLWKGRDTEAFF,.,TRBV5-5
CSVDHKVGYTF,.,TRBV29-1